The sequence of this T cell receptor (beta chain) was determined in a study of control samples from healthy donors and cancer patients. Germline V gives CDR1 LNHDA, CDR2 SQIVND (reference sequence). J lost 7 bases, V lost 3 bases, and 8 bases had no gene match. This CDR3 has 14 residues. The assay was immunoSEQ multiplex PCR, and TCRdb's table has in-frame clones only and misses some. The sample carries more than 35,000 clones, over 70% recorded once. This clonotype was obtained from a woman in her sixties or seventies with lung cancer. The sequencing sample was made of PBMCs. V gene TRBV19 combines with J gene TRBJ1-1, with 7 bases aligning to TRBD1. The CDR3 region has the DNA TGTGCCAGTAGTATGGGTGACAGGGAGGGTGAAGCTTTCTTT. Protein product: CASSMGDREGEAFF. The full variable domain, with the rest looked up from reference TRBV19 and TRBJ1-1, is DGGITQSPKYLFRKEGQNVTLSCEQNLNHDAMYWYRQDPGQGLRLIYYSQIVNDFQKGDIAEGYSVSREKKESFPLTVTSAQKNPTAFYLCASSMGDREGEAFFGQGTRLTVV.